The 22 T cell receptor beta chains in this list originate from one sample, sequenced in a study of cytomegalovirus exposure and HLA in healthy donors. A multiplex PCR was run with 60 Vbeta primers and 13 Jbeta primers. Repertoires were generated with immunoSEQ multiplex PCR, while TCRdb's copy carries only in-frame clones and drops some. The sample yields roughly 140,000 clones, 60% to 85% seen once. The source material was PBMCs. These receptors originate from a male donor in good health and CMV-seronegative.

The chain joins TRBV30 to TRBJ1-2; D remains unclear. Deletions cut 5 bases from V and 4 bases from J, with 11 bases between. There are 12 residues in the CDR3. CDR1 and CDR2 from the germline V gene are GTSNPN and SVGIG (reference sequence). The DNA of the CDR3 is TGTGCCTGGGTGACTGGGTTCTATGGCTACACCTTC. Translation gives CAWVTGFYGYTF.

The chain is built from TRBV7-6 and TRBJ2-7; D unclear. V was clipped by 1 base and J by 2 bases, with 9 bases between them. Germline values: CDR1 SGHVS, CDR2 FNYEAQ. The CDR3 has 14 amino acids. The CDR3 reads CASSLVAGTYEQYF. DNA for the CDR3: TGTGCCAGCAGCTTAGTCGCAGGAACCTACGAGCAGTACTTC.

This sequence joins TRBV30 and TRBJ1-1; D perhaps matches TRBD1 (5 bases). Germline CDR1 reads GTSNPN; CDR2 reads SVGIG (reference sequence). Trimming removed 2 bases from V and 0 bases from J, with 13 bases in between. The CDR3 extends over 15 amino acids. This chain's CDR3 is CAWSRGRAVNTEAFF. The CDR3 bases are TGTGCCTGGAGTAGGGGCAGGGCGGTGAACACTGAAGCTTTCTTT.

This clone is a singleton in its sample. This chain uses TRBV5-4 with TRBJ1-2; TRBD1 is a possible D gene (6 bases). Germline CDR1 and CDR2: SGHNT and YYREEE (reference sequence). Trimming took 4 bases from V and 7 from J, leaving 17 bases between them. The CDR3 has 14 amino acids. The chain's CDR3 is CASSPDSYLGGYTF. As DNA, the CDR3 is TGTGCCAGCAGCCCGGACAGCTACCTGGGTGGCTACACCTTC.

This sequence joins TRBV27 and TRBJ2-5; D remains unclear. Germline CDR1 MNHEY, CDR2 SMNVEV (reference sequence). The V end was cut by 3 bases, the J end by 4 bases, with 12 bases between. The CDR3 has 14 residues. CDR3 residues: CASSLRRRGETQYF. CDR3 in DNA: TGTGCCAGCAGTTTGAGACGTAGAGGAGAGACCCAGTACTTC.

This sequence joins TRBV7-9 and TRBJ2-3; a possible D gene is TRBD1 (5 bases). The germline CDR1 and CDR2 sequences are SEHNR and FQNEAQ (reference sequence). The CDR3 is 15 residues long. Deletions cut 3 bases from V and 2 bases from J, with 12 bases between. The CDR3 nucleotides are TGTGCCAGCAGCTTGCGCCAAGGGGTCACAGATACGCAGTATTTT. This sequence encodes CASSLRQGVTDTQYF.

V gene TRBV19 combines with J gene TRBJ2-1; TRBD1 matches 8 bases. There are 14 residues in the CDR3. CDR1 is LNHDA and CDR2 is SQIVND in the germline V gene (reference sequence). The trim removed 6 bases at V and 9 bases at J, leaving 10 bases unmatched. CDR3 DNA: TGTGCCAGTAGGACCCAGGGGGCTTGGAGTGAGCAGTTCTTC. Translation: CASRTQGAWSEQFF.

On this clone itself: The same CDR3 also results from other DNA sequences found in this sample. CDR3 residues: CASRSYTEAFF. CDR3 nucleotides: TGTGCCAGCAGGTCGTACACTGAAGCTTTCTTT. J is TRBJ1-1 and V is TRBV27; D not resolved. V lost 6 bases and J 3 bases, leaving 5 bases between the germline ends. Germline V lookup: CDR1 MNHEY, CDR2 SMNVEV (reference sequence). The CDR3 is 11 amino acids.

The V gene is TRBV7-3, the J gene TRBJ2-1; weak D call: TRBD1 (5 bases). V was cut by 5 bases and J by 5 bases, with 10 bases left in between. This CDR3 is 13 amino acids long. Germline lookup yields CDR1 SGHTA and CDR2 FQGTGA. CDR3 DNA: TGTGCCAGCAGCCTAGGGGCCAACAATGAGCAGTTCTTC. The encoded protein is CASSLGANNEQFF.

This clone was seen a single time. This chain joins TRBV4-3 and TRBJ2-5; possibly TRBD2 for D (5 bases). The V gene lost 1 base and the J gene lost 5 bases, with 11 bases spanning the gap. Germline loops: CDR1 LGHNA, CDR2 YSLEER. The CDR3 runs to 14 residues. CDR3 loop: CASSQGEREETQYF. CDR3 in DNA: TGCGCCAGCAGCCAAGGTGAAAGGGAGGAGACCCAGTACTTC.

Notes on this clone: At one boundary the junction diverges from the germline segment, which might be a read error. J is TRBJ1-2 and V is TRBV2, with a tentative D call TRBD1 (6 bases). The CDR3 is 19 amino acids. The germline gives CDR1 SNHLY, CDR2 FYNNEI. The CDR3 protein is CAGSRDRADTGSVVYGYTF. The DNA for the CDR3 is TGTGCCGGCAGTAGGGATCGAGCTGACACAGGGTCCGTAGTCTATGGCTACACCTTC.

V is TRBV10-3 and J is TRBJ1-5; no clear D. V gave up 4 bases and J gave up 0 bases, with 10 bases separating them. This CDR3 contains 15 residues. Germline V gives CDR1 ENHRY, CDR2 SYGVKD. Here the CDR3 DNA reads TGTGCCATCAGTGGATCAGAGGATAGCAATCAGCCCCAGCATTTT. This sequence encodes CAISGSEDSNQPQHF.

This chain joins TRBV5-1 and TRBJ2-7; possibly TRBD1 for D (5 bases). From germline, CDR1 is SGHRS and CDR2 YFSETQ. There are 13 residues in the CDR3. V was clipped by 3 bases and J by 7 bases, with 14 bases between them. CDR3 bases: TGCGCCAGCAGCTATCAGGGTAACCAGGAGCAGTACTTC. This translates into CASSYQGNQEQYF.

The J gene is TRBJ2-5, the V gene TRBV10-3, with TRBD2 identical over 12 bases. Germline lookup yields CDR1 ENHRY and CDR2 SYGVKD. The CDR3 length is 16 residues. V shed 4 bases, J shed 3 bases, and the junction held 6 bases outside the gene matches. The CDR3 region is CAISAVLAGGEETQYF. The CDR3 region has the DNA TGTGCCATCAGTGCTGTACTAGCGGGGGGAGAAGAGACCCAGTACTTC.

This clone was detected only a few times. The genes are TRBV6-5 and TRBJ2-3; D is perhaps TRBD2 (7 bases). CDR3 length: 15 residues. Germline V CDR1 and CDR2: MNHEY, SVGAGI. Trimming stripped 8 bases from V and 7 bases from J, with 22 bases between. The CDR3 sequence is CASERKPGGGHTQYF. For the CDR3, the DNA is TGTGCCAGCGAAAGAAAACCGGGGGGCGGGCATACGCAGTATTTT.

V usage is TRBV18 and J usage is TRBJ1-1, with D tentatively TRBD1 (5 bases). Germline V gene lookup returns CDR1 KGHSH and CDR2 LQKENI. V was pared by 3 bases and J by 4 bases, with 15 bases between. The length of the CDR3 is 15 residues. The CDR3 reads CASSPKAGQSTEAFF. Here the CDR3 DNA reads TGTGCCAGCTCACCTAAGGCAGGGCAGAGCACTGAAGCTTTCTTT.

This clone was seen a few times. The gene calls are TRBV5-4 and TRBJ1-3; D is ambiguous. Germline-derived CDR1 and CDR2 are SGHNT and YYREEE (reference sequence). V dropped 1 base and J dropped 4 bases, with 9 bases sitting between them. The CDR3 loop spans 14 amino acids. The CDR3 loop reads CASSLTDAGNTIYF. The CDR3 DNA reads as TGTGCCAGCAGCTTGACAGATGCAGGAAACACCATATATTTT.

This clone was found a few times. The chain employs TRBV2 and TRBJ2-1; TRBD2 agrees at 8 bases. J lost 4 bases, V lost 1 base, and 3 bases had no gene match. Germline CDR1 reads SNHLY; CDR2 reads FYNNEI. The CDR3 consists of 15 residues. The CDR3 loop is CASSEGAGAYNEQFF. The CDR3 DNA reads as TGTGCCAGCAGTGAAGGAGCGGGGGCTTACAATGAGCAGTTCTTC.

This clone was seen a few times. The chain couples TRBV29-1 to TRBJ1-2; TRBD1 agrees at 10 bases. J lost 8 bases, V lost 7 bases, and 4 bases had no gene match. The germline CDR1 and CDR2 sequences are SQVTM and ANQGSEA. This CDR3 comprises 11 residues. The CDR3: CSAMTGGGYTF. The CDR3 nucleotides are TGCAGCGCAATGACAGGGGGCGGCTACACCTTC.

The chain joins TRBV27 to TRBJ1-5; the match to TRBD1 covers 10 bases. Looked up from germline, CDR1 is MNHEY and CDR2 is SMNVEV (reference sequence). Trimming cost V 10 bases and J 3 bases; bases outside gene matches: 6. The CDR3 is made up of 14 amino acids. CDR3 in amino acids: CATWGQGHNQPQHF. The CDR3 DNA is TGTGCCACCTGGGGACAGGGGCACAATCAGCCCCAGCATTTT.

Comments on this clone: Different DNA sequences within this sample yield the same CDR3. The genes are TRBV30 and TRBJ2-1; possibly TRBD2 for D (5 bases). CDR1 GTSNPN and CDR2 SVGIG come from the germline V gene (reference sequence). The CDR3 is 13 amino acids. Trimming removed 0 bases from V and 8 bases from J, with 11 bases in between. The CDR3 loop is CAWSVLGGDEQFF. Written as DNA, the CDR3 is TGTGCCTGGAGTGTCCTCGGAGGTGATGAGCAGTTCTTC.

V and J are TRBV10-1 and TRBJ2-3; 9 bases match TRBD2. Trimming removed 5 bases from V and 1 base from J; junction bases left unmatched: 1. This CDR3 has 14 amino acids. Germline V gene data show CDR1 as WNHNN and CDR2 as SYGVQD (reference sequence). The CDR3 sequence is CASSSSGGTDTQYF. For the CDR3, the DNA is TGCGCCAGCAGTTCTAGCGGGGGCACAGATACGCAGTATTTT.